This TCR beta chain was sequenced in a study of blood T cell repertoires in COVID-19. This table comes from immunoSEQ multiplex PCR, and its TCRdb copy is limited to in-frame clones, with some not included. The sample consists of nearly 250,000 clones, about 87% of them appearing once. After removal of 0 bases from V and 4 bases from J, the junction contained 9 bases not matched to a gene. CDR1 is SGDLS and CDR2 is YYNGEE in the germline V gene. CDR3 length: 17 residues. The count of this clone is one. This chain links TRBV9 with TRBJ2-3, with 9 positions matching TRBD2. The origin of this receptor is a man aged 50 to 59 who had been exposed to COVID-19. The sequenced sample was PBMCs or T cells enriched from blood (not recorded which). The DNA for the CDR3 is TGTGCCAGCAGCGTAGCCCCGGGGGCTAGCGGGGCAGATACGCAGTATTTT. Its protein product is CASSVAPGASGADTQYF.